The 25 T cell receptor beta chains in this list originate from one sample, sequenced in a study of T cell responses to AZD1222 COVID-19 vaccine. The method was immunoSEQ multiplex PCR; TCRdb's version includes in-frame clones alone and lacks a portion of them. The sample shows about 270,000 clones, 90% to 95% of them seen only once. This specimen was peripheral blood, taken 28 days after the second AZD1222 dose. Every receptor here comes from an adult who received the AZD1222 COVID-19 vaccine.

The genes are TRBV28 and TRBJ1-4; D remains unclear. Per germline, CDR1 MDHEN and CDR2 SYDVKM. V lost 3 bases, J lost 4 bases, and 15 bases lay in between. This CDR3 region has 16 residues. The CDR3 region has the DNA TGTGCCAGCAGTTTGCCCCCCCCGAATCGTAATGAAAAACTGTTTTTT. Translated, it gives CASSLPPPNRNEKLFF. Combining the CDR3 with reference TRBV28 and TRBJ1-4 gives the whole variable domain DVKVTQSSRYLVKRTGEKVFLECVQDMDHENMFWYRQDPGLGLRLIYFSYDVKMKEKGDIPEGYSVSREKKERFSLILESASTNQTSMYLCASSLPPPNRNEKLFFGSGTQLSVL.

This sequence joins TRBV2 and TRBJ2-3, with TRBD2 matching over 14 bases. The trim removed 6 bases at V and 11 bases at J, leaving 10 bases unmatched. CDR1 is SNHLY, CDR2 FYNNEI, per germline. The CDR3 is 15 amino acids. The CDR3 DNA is TGTGCCAGCAGGGGGACTAGCGGGGGCCTATTTGGGCAGTATTTT. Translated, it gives CASRGTSGGLFGQYF. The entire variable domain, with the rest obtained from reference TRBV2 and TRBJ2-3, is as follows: EPEVTQTPSHQVTQMGQEVILRCVPISNHLYFYWYRQILGQKVEFLVSFYNNEISEKSEIFDDQFSVERPDGSNFTLKIRSTKLEDSAMYFCASRGTSGGLFGQYFGPGTRLTVL.

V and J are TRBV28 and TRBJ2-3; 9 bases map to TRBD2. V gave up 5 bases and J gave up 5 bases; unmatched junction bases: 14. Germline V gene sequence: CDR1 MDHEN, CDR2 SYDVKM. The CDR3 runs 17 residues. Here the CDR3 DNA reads TGTGCCAGCAGTCCTTATCTGGCGGGGGGGCAGGGAGATACGCAGTATTTT. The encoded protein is CASSPYLAGGQGDTQYF. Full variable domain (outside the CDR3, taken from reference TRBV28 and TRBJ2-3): DVKVTQSSRYLVKRTGEKVFLECVQDMDHENMFWYRQDPGLGLRLIYFSYDVKMKEKGDIPEGYSVSREKKERFSLILESASTNQTSMYLCASSPYLAGGQGDTQYFGPGTRLTVL.

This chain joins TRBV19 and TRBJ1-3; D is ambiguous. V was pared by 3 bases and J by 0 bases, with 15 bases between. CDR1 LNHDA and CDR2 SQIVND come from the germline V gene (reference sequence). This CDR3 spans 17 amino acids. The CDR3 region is CASSIPPELGSGNTIYF. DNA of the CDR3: TGTGCCAGTAGTATCCCTCCTGAACTCGGCTCTGGAAACACCATATATTTT. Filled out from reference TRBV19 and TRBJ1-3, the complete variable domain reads DGGITQSPKYLFRKEGQNVTLSCEQNLNHDAMYWYRQDPGQGLRLIYYSQIVNDFQKGDIAEGYSVSREKKESFPLTVTSAQKNPTAFYLCASSIPPELGSGNTIYFGEGSWLTVV.

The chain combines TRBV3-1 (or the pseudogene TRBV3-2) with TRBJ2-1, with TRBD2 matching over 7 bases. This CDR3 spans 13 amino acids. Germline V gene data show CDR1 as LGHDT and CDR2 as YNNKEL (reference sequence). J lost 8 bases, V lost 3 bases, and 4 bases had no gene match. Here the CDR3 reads CASSQTSLYEQFF. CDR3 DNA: TGTGCCAGCAGCCAGACTAGCTTGTATGAGCAGTTCTTC.

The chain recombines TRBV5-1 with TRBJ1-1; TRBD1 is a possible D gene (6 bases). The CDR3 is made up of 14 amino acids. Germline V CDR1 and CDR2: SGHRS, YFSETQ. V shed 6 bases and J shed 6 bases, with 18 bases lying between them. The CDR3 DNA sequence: TGCGCCAGCACTCGGGACAAGGGATATCCTGAAGCTTTCTTT. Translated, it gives CASTRDKGYPEAFF.

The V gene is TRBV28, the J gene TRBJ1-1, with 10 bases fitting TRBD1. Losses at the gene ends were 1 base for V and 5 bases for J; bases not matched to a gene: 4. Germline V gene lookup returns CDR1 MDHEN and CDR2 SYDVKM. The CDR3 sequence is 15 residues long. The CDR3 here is CASSLLGTGETEAFF. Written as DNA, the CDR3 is TGTGCCAGCAGTTTATTGGGGACAGGGGAAACTGAAGCTTTCTTT.

The CDR3 DNA reads as TGTGCCAGCAAGGAGGGGGGGAGCTCCTACGAGCAGTACTTC. The encoded protein is CASKEGGSSYEQYF. The chain uses TRBV28 and TRBJ2-7; D may be TRBD2 (7 bases). Trimming shortened V by 7 bases and J by 0 bases, and 13 bases separated the two germline ends. The CDR3 contains 14 residues. The germline gives CDR1 MDHEN, CDR2 SYDVKM.

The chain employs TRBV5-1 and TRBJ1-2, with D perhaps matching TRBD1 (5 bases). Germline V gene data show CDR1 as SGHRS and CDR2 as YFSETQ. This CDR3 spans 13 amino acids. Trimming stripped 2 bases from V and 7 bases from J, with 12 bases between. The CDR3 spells CASSLGDLSGYTF. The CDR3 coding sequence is TGCGCCAGCAGCTTAGGGGACCTGTCTGGCTACACCTTC.

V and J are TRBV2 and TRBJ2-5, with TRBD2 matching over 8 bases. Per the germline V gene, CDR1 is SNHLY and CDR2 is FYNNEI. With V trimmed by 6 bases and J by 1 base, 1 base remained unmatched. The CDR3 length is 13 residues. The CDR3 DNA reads TGTGCCAGCAGCCGGGGGGGCCAAGAGACCCAGTACTTC. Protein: CASSRGGQETQYF.

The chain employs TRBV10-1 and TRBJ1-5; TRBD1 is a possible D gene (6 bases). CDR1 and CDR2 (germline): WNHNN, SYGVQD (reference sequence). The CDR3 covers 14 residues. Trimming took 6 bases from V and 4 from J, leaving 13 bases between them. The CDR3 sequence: CASRGRGKNQPQHF. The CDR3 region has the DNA TGCGCCAGCAGGGGCAGGGGAAAGAATCAGCCCCAGCATTTT.

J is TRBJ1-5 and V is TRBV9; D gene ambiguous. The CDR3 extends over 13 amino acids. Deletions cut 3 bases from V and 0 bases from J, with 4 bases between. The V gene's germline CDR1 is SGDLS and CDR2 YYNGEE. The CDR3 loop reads CASSGNSNQPQHF. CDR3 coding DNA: TGTGCCAGCAGCGGAAATAGCAATCAGCCCCAGCATTTT.

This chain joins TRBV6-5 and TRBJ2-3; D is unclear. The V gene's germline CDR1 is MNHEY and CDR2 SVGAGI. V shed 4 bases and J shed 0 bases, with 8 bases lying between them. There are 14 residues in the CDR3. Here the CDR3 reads CASSLTLSTDTQYF. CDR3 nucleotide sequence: TGTGCCAGCAGTTTGACTCTGAGCACAGATACGCAGTATTTT.

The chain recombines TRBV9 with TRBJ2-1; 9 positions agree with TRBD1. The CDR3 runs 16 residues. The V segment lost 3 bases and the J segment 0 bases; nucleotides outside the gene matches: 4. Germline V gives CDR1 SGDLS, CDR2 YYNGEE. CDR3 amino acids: CASSGGTGSSYNEQFF. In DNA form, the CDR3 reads TGTGCCAGCAGCGGAGGGACAGGGAGCTCCTACAATGAGCAGTTCTTC. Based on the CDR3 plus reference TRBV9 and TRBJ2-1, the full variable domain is DSGVTQTPKHLITATGQRVTLRCSPRSGDLSVYWYQQSLDQGLQFLIQYYNGEERAKGNILERFSAQQFPDLHSELNLSSLELGDSALYFCASSGGTGSSYNEQFFGPGTRLTVL.

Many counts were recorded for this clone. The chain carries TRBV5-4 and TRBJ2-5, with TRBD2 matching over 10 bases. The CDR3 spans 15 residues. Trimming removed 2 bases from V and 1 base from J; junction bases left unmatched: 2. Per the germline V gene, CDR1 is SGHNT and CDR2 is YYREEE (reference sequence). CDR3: CASSFGTSAQETQYF. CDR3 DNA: TGTGCCAGCAGCTTTGGGACTAGCGCCCAAGAGACCCAGTACTTC.

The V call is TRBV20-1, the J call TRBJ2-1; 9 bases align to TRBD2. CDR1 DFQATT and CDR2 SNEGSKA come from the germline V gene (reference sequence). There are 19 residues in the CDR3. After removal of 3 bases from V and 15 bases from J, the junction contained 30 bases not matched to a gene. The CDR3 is CSASYPPSAAKGLATRRFF. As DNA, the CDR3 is TGCAGTGCTAGTTATCCCCCCTCCGCCGCGAAGGGACTAGCAACGCGTCGGTTCTTC.

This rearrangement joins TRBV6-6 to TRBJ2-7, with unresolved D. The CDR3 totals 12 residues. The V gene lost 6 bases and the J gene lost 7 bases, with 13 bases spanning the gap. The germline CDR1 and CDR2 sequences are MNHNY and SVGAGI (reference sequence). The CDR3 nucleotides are TGTGCCAGCAGGTACCCCGGGTGGGAGCAGTACTTC. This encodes CASRYPGWEQYF.

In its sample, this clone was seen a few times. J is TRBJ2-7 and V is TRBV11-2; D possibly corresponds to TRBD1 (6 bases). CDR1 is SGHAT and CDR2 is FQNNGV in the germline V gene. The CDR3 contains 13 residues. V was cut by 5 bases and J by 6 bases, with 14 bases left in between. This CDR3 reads CASSPLGGSEQYF. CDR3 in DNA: TGTGCCAGCAGCCCCCTTGGGGGCAGCGAGCAGTACTTC.

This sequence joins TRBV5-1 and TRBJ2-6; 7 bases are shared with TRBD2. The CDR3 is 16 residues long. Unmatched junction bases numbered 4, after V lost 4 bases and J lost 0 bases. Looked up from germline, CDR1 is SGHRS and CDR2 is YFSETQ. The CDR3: CASSPGGSSGANVLTF. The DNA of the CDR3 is TGCGCCAGCAGCCCGGGCGGGAGCTCTGGGGCCAACGTCCTGACTTTC.

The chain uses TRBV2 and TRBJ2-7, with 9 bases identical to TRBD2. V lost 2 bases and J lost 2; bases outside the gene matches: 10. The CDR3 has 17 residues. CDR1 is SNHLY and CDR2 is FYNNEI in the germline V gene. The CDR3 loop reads CASSEWWLRGGTYEQYF. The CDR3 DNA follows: TGTGCCAGCAGTGAATGGTGGTTGCGGGGGGGCACCTACGAGCAGTACTTC.

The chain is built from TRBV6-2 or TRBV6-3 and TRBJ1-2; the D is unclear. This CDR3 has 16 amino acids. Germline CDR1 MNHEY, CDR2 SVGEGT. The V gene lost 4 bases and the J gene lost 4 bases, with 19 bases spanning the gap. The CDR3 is CASSFPRAKRAYGYTF. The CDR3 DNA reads TGTGCCAGCAGTTTCCCCCGGGCCAAGAGGGCCTATGGCTACACCTTC.

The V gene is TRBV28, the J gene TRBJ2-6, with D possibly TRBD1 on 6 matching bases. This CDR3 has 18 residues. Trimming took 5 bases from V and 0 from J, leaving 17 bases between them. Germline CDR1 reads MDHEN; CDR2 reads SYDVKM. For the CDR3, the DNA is TGTGCCAGCAGTGCCCGGGTGGGACACCGCTCTGGGGCCAACGTCCTGACTTTC. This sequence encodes CASSARVGHRSGANVLTF.

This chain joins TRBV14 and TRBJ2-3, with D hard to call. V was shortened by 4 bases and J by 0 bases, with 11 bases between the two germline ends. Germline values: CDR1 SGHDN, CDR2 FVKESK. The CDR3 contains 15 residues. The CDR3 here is CASSPQFGSTDTQYF. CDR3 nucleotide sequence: TGTGCCAGCAGCCCCCAGTTCGGGAGCACAGATACGCAGTATTTT.

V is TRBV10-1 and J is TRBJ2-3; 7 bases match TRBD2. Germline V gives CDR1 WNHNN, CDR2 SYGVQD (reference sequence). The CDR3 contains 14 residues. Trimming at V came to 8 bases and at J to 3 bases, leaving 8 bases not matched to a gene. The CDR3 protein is CASRLRERTDTQYF. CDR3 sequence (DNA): TGCGCCAGCCGCCTGCGGGAGCGTACAGATACGCAGTATTTT.

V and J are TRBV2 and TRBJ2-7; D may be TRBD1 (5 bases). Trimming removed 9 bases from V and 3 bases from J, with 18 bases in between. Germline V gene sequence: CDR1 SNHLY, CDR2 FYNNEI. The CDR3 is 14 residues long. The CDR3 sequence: CASCKEIGDYEQYF. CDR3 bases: TGTGCCAGTTGCAAGGAGATAGGGGACTACGAGCAGTACTTC.